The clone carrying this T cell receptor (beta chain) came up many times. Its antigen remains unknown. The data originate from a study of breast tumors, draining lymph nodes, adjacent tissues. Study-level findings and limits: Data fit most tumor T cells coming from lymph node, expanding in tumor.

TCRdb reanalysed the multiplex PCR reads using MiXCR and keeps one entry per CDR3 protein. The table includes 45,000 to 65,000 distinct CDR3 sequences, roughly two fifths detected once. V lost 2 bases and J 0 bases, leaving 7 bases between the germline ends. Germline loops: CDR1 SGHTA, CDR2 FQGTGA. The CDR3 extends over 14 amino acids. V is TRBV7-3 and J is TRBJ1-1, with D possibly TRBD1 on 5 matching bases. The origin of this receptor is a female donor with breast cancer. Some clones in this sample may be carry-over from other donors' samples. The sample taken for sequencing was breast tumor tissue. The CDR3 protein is CASSLLGVNTEAFF. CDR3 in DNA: TGTGCCAGCAGCTTATTAGGGGTGAACACTGAAGCTTTCTTT.